This T cell receptor (beta chain) was retrieved from a study of cytomegalovirus exposure and HLA in healthy donors. Whole-study results and caveats: There were some public TCRs occurring in many donors, but most TCR sequences were rare. One later analysis, an examination of the roughly 110 validation repertoires, found that first-cohort TCR clusters tended to co-occur in them.

Assay used: immunoSEQ multiplex PCR; TCRdb lists only in-frame clones, some missing. The table shows about 110,000 clones, with roughly 95% occurring only once. Trimming took 2 bases from V and 5 from J, leaving 18 bases between them. This CDR3 is built from 16 residues. CDR1 and CDR2 from the germline V gene are SGHDT and YYEEEE. On this clone itself: Its antigen is not identified.

This receptor was obtained from a woman between 18 and 30 years old in good health and CMV-seronegative. The chain combines TRBV5-6 with TRBJ2-3; possibly TRBD2 for D (7 bases). Sample: PBMCs. The CDR3 protein is CASSFQVGGQKDTQYF. Written as DNA, the CDR3 is TGTGCCAGCAGCTTCCAGGTGGGGGGGCAAAAAGATACGCAGTATTTT.